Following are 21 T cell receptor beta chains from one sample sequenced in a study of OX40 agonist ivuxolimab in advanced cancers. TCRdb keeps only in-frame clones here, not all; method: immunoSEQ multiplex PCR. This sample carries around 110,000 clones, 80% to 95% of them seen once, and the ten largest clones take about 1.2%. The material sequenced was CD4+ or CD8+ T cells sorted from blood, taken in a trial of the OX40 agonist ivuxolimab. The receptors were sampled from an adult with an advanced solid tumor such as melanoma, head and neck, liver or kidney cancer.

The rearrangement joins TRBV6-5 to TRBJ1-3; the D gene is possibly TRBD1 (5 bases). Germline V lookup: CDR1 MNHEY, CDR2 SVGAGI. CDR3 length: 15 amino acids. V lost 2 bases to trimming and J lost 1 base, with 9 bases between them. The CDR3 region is CASSYEGRSGNTIYF. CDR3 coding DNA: TGTGCCAGCAGTTACGAGGGGAGGTCTGGAAACACCATATATTTT.

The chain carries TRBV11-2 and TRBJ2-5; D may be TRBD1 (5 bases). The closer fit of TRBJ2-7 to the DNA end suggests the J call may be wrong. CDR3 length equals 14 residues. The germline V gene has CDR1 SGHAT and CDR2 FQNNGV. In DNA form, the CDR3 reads TGTGCCAGCAGCTTAGGCCAGGGCGGATACGAGCAGTACTTC. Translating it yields CASSLGQGGYEQYF.

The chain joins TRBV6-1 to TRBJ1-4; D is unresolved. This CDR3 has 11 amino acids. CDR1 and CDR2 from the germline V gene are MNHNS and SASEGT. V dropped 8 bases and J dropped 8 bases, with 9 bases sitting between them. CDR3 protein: CASGPSEKLFF. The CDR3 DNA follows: TGTGCCAGCGGGCCGTCGGAAAAACTGTTTTTT.

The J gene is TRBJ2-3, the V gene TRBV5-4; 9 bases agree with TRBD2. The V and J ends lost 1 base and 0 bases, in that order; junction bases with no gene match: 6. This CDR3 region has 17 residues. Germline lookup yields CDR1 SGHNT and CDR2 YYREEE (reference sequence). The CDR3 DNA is TGTGCCAGCAGCTTGCGTCTAGCGGGACTTAGCACAGATACGCAGTATTTT. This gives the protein CASSLRLAGLSTDTQYF.

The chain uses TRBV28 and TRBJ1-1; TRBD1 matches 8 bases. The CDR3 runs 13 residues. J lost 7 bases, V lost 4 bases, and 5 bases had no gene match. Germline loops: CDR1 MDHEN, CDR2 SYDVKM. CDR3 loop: CASSSGQGVEAFF. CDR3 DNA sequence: TGTGCCAGCAGTTCCGGACAGGGTGTTGAAGCTTTCTTT.

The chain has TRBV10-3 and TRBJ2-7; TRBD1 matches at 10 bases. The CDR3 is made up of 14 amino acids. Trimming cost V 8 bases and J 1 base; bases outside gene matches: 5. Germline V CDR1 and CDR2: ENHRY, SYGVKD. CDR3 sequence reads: CAIGGQGTSYEQYF. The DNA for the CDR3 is TGTGCCATCGGGGGACAGGGGACTTCCTACGAGCAGTACTTC.

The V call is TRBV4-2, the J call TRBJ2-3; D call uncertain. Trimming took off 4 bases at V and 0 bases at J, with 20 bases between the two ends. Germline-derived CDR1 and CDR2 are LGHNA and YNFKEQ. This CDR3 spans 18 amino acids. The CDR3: CASSPRMGGKTSTDTQYF. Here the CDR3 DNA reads TGTGCCAGCAGCCCCAGAATGGGTGGTAAAACTAGCACAGATACGCAGTATTTT.

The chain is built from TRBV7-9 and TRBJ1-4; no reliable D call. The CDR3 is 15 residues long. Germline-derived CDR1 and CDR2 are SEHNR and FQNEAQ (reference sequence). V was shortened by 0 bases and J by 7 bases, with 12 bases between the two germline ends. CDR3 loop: CASSLAVRRGEKLFF. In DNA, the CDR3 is TGTGCCAGCAGCTTAGCGGTTCGGCGGGGTGAAAAACTGTTTTTT.

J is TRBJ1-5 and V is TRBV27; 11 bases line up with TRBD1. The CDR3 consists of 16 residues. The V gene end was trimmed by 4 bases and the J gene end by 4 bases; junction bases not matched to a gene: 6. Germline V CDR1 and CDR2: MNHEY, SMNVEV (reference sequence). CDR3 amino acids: CASSSGTGGRNQPQHF. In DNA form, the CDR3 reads TGTGCCAGCAGTTCAGGGACAGGGGGTCGAAATCAGCCCCAGCATTTT.

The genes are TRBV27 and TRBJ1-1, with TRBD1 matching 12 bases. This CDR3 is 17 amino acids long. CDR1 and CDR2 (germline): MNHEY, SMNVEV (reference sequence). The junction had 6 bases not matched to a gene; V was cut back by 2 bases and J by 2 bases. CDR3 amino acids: CASSLGGQGALNTEAFF. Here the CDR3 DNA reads TGTGCCAGCAGTTTAGGGGGACAGGGGGCGCTTAACACTGAAGCTTTCTTT.

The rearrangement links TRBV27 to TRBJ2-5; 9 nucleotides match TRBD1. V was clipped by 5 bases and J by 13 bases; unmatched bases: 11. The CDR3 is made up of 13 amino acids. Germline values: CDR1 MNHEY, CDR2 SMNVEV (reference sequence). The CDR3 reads CASSPTGGRSGYF. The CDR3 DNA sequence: TGTGCCAGCAGTCCCACAGGGGGCAGATCTGGGTACTTC.

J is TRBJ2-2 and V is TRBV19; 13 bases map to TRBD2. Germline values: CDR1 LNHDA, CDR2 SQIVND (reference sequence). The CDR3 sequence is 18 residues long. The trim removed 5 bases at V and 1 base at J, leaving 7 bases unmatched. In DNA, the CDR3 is TGTGCCAGTAGTTTCGCGACTAGCGGGAGGAGGAACACCGGGGAGCTGTTTTTT. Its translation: CASSFATSGRRNTGELFF.

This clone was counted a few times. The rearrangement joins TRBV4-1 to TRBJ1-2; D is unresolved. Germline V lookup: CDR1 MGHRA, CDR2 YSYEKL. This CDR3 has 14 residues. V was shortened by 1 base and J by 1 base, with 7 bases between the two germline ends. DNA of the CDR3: TGCGCCAGCAGCCAAGTCTCCCTTAACTATGGCTACACCTTC. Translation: CASSQVSLNYGYTF.

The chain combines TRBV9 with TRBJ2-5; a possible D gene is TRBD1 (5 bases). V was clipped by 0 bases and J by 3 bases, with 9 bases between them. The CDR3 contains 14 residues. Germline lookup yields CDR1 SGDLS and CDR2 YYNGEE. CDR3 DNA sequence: TGTGCCAGCAGCGTAGACGGCAGGGAAGAGACCCAGTACTTC. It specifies CASSVDGREETQYF. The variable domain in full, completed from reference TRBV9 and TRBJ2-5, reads DSGVTQTPKHLITATGQRVTLRCSPRSGDLSVYWYQQSLDQGLQFLIQYYNGEERAKGNILERFSAQQFPDLHSELNLSSLELGDSALYFCASSVDGREETQYFGPGTRLLVL.

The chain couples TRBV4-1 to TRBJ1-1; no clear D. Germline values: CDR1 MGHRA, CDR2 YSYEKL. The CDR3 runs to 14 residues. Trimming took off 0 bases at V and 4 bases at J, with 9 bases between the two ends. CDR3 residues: CASSQDQSLTEAFF. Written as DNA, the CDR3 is TGCGCCAGCAGCCAAGATCAATCTCTCACTGAAGCTTTCTTT.

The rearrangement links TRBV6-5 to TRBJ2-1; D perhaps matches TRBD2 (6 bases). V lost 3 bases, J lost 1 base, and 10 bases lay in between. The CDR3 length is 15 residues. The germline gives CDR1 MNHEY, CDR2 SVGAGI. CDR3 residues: CASSYGGGSYNEQFF. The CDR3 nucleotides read TGTGCCAGCAGTTATGGCGGAGGGTCCTACAATGAGCAGTTCTTC.

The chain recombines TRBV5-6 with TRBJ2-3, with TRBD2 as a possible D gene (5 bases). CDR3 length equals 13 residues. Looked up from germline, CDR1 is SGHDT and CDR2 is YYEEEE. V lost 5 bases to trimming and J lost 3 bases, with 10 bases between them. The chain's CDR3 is CASRERRTDTQYF. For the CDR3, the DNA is TGTGCCAGCAGGGAAAGGAGGACAGATACGCAGTATTTT.

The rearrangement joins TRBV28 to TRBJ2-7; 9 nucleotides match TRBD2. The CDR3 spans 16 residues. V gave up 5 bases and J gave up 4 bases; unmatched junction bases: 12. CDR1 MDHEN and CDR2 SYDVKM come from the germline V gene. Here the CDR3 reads CASSEPGAGGDYEQYF. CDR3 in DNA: TGTGCCAGCAGTGAGCCCGGGGCGGGAGGGGATTACGAGCAGTACTTC. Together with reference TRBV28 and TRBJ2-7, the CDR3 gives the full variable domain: DVKVTQSSRYLVKRTGEKVFLECVQDMDHENMFWYRQDPGLGLRLIYFSYDVKMKEKGDIPEGYSVSREKKERFSLILESASTNQTSMYLCASSEPGAGGDYEQYFGPGTRLTVT.

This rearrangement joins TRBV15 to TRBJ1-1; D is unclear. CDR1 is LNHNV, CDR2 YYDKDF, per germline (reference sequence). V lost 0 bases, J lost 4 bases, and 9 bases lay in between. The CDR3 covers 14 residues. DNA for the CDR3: TGTGCCACCAGCAGAGATCAGCTGAGCACTGAAGCTTTCTTT. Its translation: CATSRDQLSTEAFF.

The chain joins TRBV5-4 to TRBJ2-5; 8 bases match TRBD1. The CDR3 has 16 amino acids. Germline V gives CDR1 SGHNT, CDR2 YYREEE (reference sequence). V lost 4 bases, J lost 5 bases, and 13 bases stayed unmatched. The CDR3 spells CASSAARGRNQETQYF. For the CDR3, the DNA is TGTGCCAGCAGCGCGGCCAGGGGGCGAAATCAGGAGACCCAGTACTTC.

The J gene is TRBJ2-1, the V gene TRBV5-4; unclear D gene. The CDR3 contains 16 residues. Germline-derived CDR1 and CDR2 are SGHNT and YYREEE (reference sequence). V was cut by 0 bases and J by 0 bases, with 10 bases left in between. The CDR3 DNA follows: TGTGCCAGCAGCTTGGACTTCCAGAGCTCCTACAATGAGCAGTTCTTC. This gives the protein CASSLDFQSSYNEQFF.